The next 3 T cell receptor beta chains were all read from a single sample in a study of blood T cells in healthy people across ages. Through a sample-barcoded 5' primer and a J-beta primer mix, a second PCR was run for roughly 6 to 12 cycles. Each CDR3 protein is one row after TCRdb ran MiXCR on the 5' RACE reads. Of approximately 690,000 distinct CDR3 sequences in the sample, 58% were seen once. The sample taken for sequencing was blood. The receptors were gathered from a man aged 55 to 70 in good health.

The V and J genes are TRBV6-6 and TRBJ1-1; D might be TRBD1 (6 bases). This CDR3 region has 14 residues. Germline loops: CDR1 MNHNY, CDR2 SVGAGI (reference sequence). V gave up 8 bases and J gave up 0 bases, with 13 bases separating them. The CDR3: CASDPQGLNTEAFF. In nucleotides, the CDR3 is TGTGCCAGCGACCCACAGGGATTGAACACTGAAGCTTTCTTT.

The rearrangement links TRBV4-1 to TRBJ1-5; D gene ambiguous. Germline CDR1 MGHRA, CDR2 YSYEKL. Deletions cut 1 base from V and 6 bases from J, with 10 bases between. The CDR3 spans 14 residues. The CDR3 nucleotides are TGCGCCAGCAGCCAAGTAACAAGGGTTCAGCCCCAGCATTTT. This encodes CASSQVTRVQPQHF.

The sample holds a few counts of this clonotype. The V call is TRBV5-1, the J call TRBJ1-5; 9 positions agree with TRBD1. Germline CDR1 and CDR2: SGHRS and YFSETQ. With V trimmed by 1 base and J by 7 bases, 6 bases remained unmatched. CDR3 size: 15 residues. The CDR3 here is CASSLTGGIGQPQHF. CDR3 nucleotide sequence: TGCGCCAGCAGCTTGACAGGGGGCATAGGGCAGCCCCAGCATTTT.